This entry lists 17 T cell receptor beta chains sequenced from one sample in a study of cytomegalovirus exposure and HLA in healthy donors. In the PCR, 60 Vbeta and 13 Jbeta primers were used. Here immunoSEQ multiplex PCR was the method, and the copy in TCRdb shows in-frame clones only, minus some. The data contain around 200,000 clones, 62% of them singletons. The sequenced sample consisted of PBMCs. All receptors come from a man aged 40-49 years in good health and CMV-seronegative.

The chain combines TRBV19 with TRBJ1-4; D unclear. CDR1 is LNHDA, CDR2 SQIVND, per germline (reference sequence). The CDR3 runs to 14 residues. The germline V and J ends were trimmed by 6 bases and 6 bases, with 14 bases remaining between them. The CDR3 sequence: CASRVQVWDEKLFF. The CDR3 nucleotides read TGTGCCAGTAGAGTCCAGGTCTGGGATGAAAAACTGTTTTTT.

V usage is TRBV5-1 and J usage is TRBJ1-1, with TRBD1 matching 7 bases. The germline V gene encodes CDR1 SGHRS and CDR2 YFSETQ. The length of the CDR3 is 15 residues. Trimming took 4 bases from V and 4 from J; bases not matched to a gene: 10. CDR3 DNA: TGCGCCAGCAGCGGGAACAGGGGTAGTGGCACTGAAGCTTTCTTT. The encoded protein is CASSGNRGSGTEAFF. The entire variable domain, with the rest obtained from reference TRBV5-1 and TRBJ1-1, is as follows: KAGVTQTPRYLIKTRGQQVTLSCSPISGHRSVSWYQQTPGQGLQFLFEYFSETQRNKGNFPGRFSGRQFSNSRSEMNVSTLELGDSALYLCASSGNRGSGTEAFFGQGTRLTVV.

The gene calls are TRBV10-3 and TRBJ2-5; a weak D match, TRBD2 (5 bases). V lost 3 bases to trimming and J lost 5 bases, with 10 bases between them. CDR3 length: 13 residues. CDR1 is ENHRY, CDR2 SYGVKD, per germline. Here the CDR3 reads CAISDGVGETQYF. The DNA of the CDR3 is TGTGCCATCAGTGACGGGGTCGGGGAGACCCAGTACTTC.

This clone has a handful of counts. The genes are TRBV4-3 and TRBJ1-4; unclear D gene. The CDR3 is 16 amino acids. CDR1 and CDR2 from the germline V gene are LGHNA and YSLEER. V dropped 0 bases and J dropped 7 bases, with 15 bases sitting between them. The CDR3 coding sequence is TGCGCCAGCAGCCAAGAATACCCAAGGAGCGGTGAAAAACTGTTTTTT. It codes for CASSQEYPRSGEKLFF.

The genes are TRBV18 and TRBJ1-3; D might be TRBD1 (6 bases). CDR3 length: 15 amino acids. Germline assignment: CDR1 KGHSH and CDR2 LQKENI. Trimming pared 6 bases from V and 2 bases from J, leaving 14 bases between. CDR3 bases: TGTGCCAGCTCGAGTGACAGGCCCACTGGAAACACCATATATTTT. As protein: CASSSDRPTGNTIYF.

This clone was counted a few times. V is TRBV7-6 and J is TRBJ2-2; TRBD2 agrees at 7 bases. This CDR3 contains 14 residues. CDR1 SGHVS and CDR2 FNYEAQ come from the germline V gene. J lost 7 bases, V lost 6 bases, and 8 bases had no gene match. CDR3 loop: CASRSGEALGELFF. The CDR3 nucleotides read TGTGCCAGCAGGAGCGGGGAGGCTCTCGGGGAGCTGTTTTTT. Supplemented by reference TRBV7-6 and TRBJ2-2, the full variable domain reads GAGVSQSPRYKVTKRGQDVALRCDPISGHVSLYWYRQALGQGPEFLTYFNYEAQQDKSGLPNDRFSAERPEGSISTLTIQRTEQRDSAMYRCASRSGEALGELFFGEGSRLTVL.

This chain links TRBV5-1 with TRBJ2-5, with 8 positions matching TRBD1. V shed 0 bases and J 2 bases; nucleotides not matched to a gene: 3. Germline V gene sequence: CDR1 SGHRS, CDR2 YFSETQ. This CDR3 spans 15 amino acids. The CDR3 spells CASSLGDRKQETQYF. The CDR3 DNA reads as TGCGCCAGCAGCTTGGGGGACAGGAAACAAGAGACCCAGTACTTC.

V is TRBV27 and J is TRBJ1-4, with 7 bases that match TRBD1. The V segment lost 5 bases and the J segment 6 bases; nucleotides outside the gene matches: 9. CDR3 length equals 15 residues. The germline CDR1 and CDR2 sequences are MNHEY and SMNVEV (reference sequence). CDR3 loop: CASSSRDRSYEKLFF. The DNA for the CDR3 is TGTGCCAGCAGTAGCCGGGACAGATCCTATGAAAAACTGTTTTTT.

This clone has more than one count but fewer than ten. This chain links TRBV27 with TRBJ2-7; D remains ambiguous. V was cut by 6 bases and J by 0 bases, with 9 bases left in between. Germline V lookup: CDR1 MNHEY, CDR2 SMNVEV (reference sequence). The length of the CDR3 is 13 residues. The DNA of the CDR3 is TGTGCCAGCAGAATTTCGAGCTCCTACGAGCAGTACTTC. Translation gives CASRISSSYEQYF.

V and J are TRBV2 and TRBJ2-2; D is uncertain. From germline, CDR1 is SNHLY and CDR2 FYNNEI. Trimming took 4 bases from V and 6 from J, leaving 15 bases between them. The CDR3 runs 15 residues. For the CDR3, the DNA is TGTGCCAGCAGTGTTAAGGAGTCAAGTTCCGGGGAGCTGTTTTTT. As protein: CASSVKESSSGELFF.

The CDR3 DNA is TGTGCCAGCAGCTTGGTGGGGGGACTAGCTGGCACCGGGGAGCTGTTTTTT. It codes for CASSLVGGLAGTGELFF. The V gene is TRBV5-4, the J gene TRBJ2-2, with 9 bases lining up with TRBD2. The CDR3 runs 17 residues. Trimming at V came to 0 bases and at J to 4 bases, leaving 7 bases not matched to a gene. Per germline, CDR1 SGHNT and CDR2 YYREEE (reference sequence).

This clone showed up just a few times. This chain uses TRBV11-2 with TRBJ2-3, with D tentatively TRBD2 (6 bases). Germline loops: CDR1 SGHAT, CDR2 FQNNGV. V shed 1 base and J shed 2 bases, with 10 bases lying between them. The CDR3 is 15 residues long. The CDR3 DNA reads TGTGCCAGCAGCTTAGGTGGGAGGCCCACAGATACGCAGTATTTT. Protein sequence: CASSLGGRPTDTQYF.

This clone was counted once. This chain connects TRBV6-5 to TRBJ1-5; weak D call: TRBD1 (6 bases). The germline V gene encodes CDR1 MNHEY and CDR2 SVGAGI. Trimming stripped 10 bases from V and 1 base from J, with 17 bases between. This CDR3 contains 15 residues. The CDR3 region has the DNA TGTGCCACCCGGGGGGCTAAGGGGAGCAATCAGCCCCAGCATTTT. The encoded protein is CATRGAKGSNQPQHF.

This clone was counted a few times. The same CDR3 is also encoded by other DNA sequences in this sample. The chain is built from TRBV27 and TRBJ2-7, with TRBD1 identical over 7 bases. The CDR3 is 13 residues long. Germline-derived CDR1 and CDR2 are MNHEY and SMNVEV (reference sequence). The trim removed 7 bases at V and 3 bases at J, leaving 6 bases unmatched. The CDR3 loop reads CASNRQGSYEQYF. Here the CDR3 DNA reads TGTGCCAGCAATCGACAGGGAAGCTACGAGCAGTACTTC.

This chain links TRBV9 with TRBJ2-7, with 16 bases that match TRBD2. Per germline, CDR1 SGDLS and CDR2 YYNGEE. The CDR3 is 16 amino acids. The V and J ends lost 4 bases and 2 bases, in that order; junction bases with no gene match: 3. CDR3 residues: CASSFGTSGGAYEQYF. CDR3 coding DNA: TGTGCCAGCAGCTTCGGGACTAGCGGGGGGGCCTACGAGCAGTACTTC.

The chain has TRBV7-2 and TRBJ1-3; TRBD1 might be the D (6 bases). From germline, CDR1 is SGHTA and CDR2 FQGNSA. The CDR3 contains 17 residues. V lost 7 bases and J 2 bases, leaving 21 bases between the germline ends. The CDR3 region is CASTWRSGGLAGNTIYF. CDR3 sequence (DNA): TGTGCCAGCACCTGGAGATCTGGGGGCCTTGCTGGAAACACCATATATTTT.

The chain couples TRBV19 to TRBJ1-2; tentative D call: TRBD1 (6 bases). Germline V gene sequence: CDR1 LNHDA, CDR2 SQIVND (reference sequence). V was cut by 10 bases and J by 3 bases, with 18 bases left in between. The CDR3 spans 14 residues. CDR3: CATAGDLRHYGYTF. The CDR3, as DNA: TGTGCCACGGCAGGGGATCTGCGTCACTATGGCTACACCTTC.